This section outlines one T cell receptor beta chain sequence together with its context. Original processing notes: Estimated nucleated cell counts came from reference gene primer amplification. Libraries were prepared by immunoSEQ multiplex PCR; TCRdb keeps only in-frame clonotypes and omits some of them. V and J calls and clone size are those listed in that table; D and trimming were worked out from the DNA. The sample holds 200,000 or so clones, about 90% seen once. This sample was taken from a study of blood T cell repertoires in COVID-19. In the study overall: Acute-phase and convalescent COVID-19 samples originated in the United States, Italy and Spain. PBMCs, B-cell-depleted T cells, or T cells provided the cDNA or gDNA that made up the material.

Seattle enrolled patients during active infection and tracked them longitudinally. The source of this sequence is a man between 60 and 70 years old with COVID-19, enrolled during active disease. The sequenced sample was peripheral blood.

CDR3 protein: CASSQLTPPYEQYF. CDR3 sequence (DNA): TGTGCCAGCAGCCAACTTACCCCTCCCTACGAGCAGTACTTC. The chain employs TRBV5-5 and TRBJ2-7; D remains unclear. V was pared by 4 bases and J by 2 bases, with 13 bases between. The CDR3 has 14 residues. Germline loops: CDR1 SGHKS, CDR2 YYEKEE (reference sequence).